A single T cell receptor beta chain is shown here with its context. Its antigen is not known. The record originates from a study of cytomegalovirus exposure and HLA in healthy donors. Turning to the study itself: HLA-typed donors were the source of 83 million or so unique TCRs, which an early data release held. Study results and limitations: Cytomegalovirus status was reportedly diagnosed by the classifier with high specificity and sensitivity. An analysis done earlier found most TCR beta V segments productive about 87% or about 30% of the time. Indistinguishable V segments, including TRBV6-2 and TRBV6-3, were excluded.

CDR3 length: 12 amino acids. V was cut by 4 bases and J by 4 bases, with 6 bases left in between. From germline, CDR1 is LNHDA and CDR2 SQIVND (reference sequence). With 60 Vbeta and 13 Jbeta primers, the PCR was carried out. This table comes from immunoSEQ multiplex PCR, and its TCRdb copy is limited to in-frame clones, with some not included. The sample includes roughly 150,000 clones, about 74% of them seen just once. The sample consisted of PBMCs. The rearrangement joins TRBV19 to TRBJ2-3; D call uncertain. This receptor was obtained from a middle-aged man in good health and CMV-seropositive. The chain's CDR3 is CASSRRADTQYF. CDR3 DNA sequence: TGTGCCAGTAGTAGGAGAGCAGATACGCAGTATTTT.